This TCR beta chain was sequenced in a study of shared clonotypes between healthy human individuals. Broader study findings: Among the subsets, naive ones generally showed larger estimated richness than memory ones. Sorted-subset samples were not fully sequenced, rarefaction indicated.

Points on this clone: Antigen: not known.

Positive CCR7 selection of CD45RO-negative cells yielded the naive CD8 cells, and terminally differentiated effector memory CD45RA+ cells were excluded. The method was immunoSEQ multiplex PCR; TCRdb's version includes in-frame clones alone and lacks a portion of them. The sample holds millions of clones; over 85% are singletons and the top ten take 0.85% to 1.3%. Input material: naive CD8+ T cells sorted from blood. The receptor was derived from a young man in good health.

CDR3 region: CAIPDRVPGELFF. Here the CDR3 DNA reads TGTGCCATTCCTGACAGGGTCCCCGGGGAGCTGTTTTTT. The chain has TRBV10-3 and TRBJ2-2, with TRBD1 matching 7 bases. Trimming at V came to 9 bases and at J to 6 bases, leaving 7 bases not matched to a gene. The CDR3 contains 13 residues. CDR1 is ENHRY and CDR2 is SYGVKD in the germline V gene.